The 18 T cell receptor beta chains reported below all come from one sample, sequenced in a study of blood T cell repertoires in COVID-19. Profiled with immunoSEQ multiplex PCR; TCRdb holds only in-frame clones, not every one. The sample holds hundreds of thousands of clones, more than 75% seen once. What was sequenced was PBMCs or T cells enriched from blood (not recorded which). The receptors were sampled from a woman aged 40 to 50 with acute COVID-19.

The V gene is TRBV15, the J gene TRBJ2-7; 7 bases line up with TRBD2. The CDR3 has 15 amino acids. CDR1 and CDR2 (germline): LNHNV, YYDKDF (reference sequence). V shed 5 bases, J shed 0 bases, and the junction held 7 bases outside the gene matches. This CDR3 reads CATSASSGSSYEQYF. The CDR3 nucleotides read TGTGCCACCAGCGCTTCTAGCGGAAGCTCCTACGAGCAGTACTTC.

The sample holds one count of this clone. CDR3 sequence reads: CASSLGTNTNEQFF. The CDR3 region has the DNA TGCGCCAGCAGCTTGGGGACAAATACCAATGAGCAGTTCTTC. The chain links TRBV5-1 to TRBJ2-1, with D possibly matching TRBD1 (5 bases). V lost 0 bases, J lost 6 bases, and 10 bases lay in between. The length of the CDR3 is 14 residues. Germline CDR1 SGHRS, CDR2 YFSETQ.

In DNA, the CDR3 is TGTGCCAGCAGTTTCGGCGGGAGCTCCTACAATGAGCAGTTCTTC. This gives the protein CASSFGGSSYNEQFF. This chain connects TRBV28 to TRBJ2-1; 7 nucleotides align to TRBD2. V trimming: 3 bases; J trimming: 0 bases; junction bases outside the gene matches: 2. CDR1 MDHEN and CDR2 SYDVKM come from the germline V gene. CDR3 length equals 15 residues.

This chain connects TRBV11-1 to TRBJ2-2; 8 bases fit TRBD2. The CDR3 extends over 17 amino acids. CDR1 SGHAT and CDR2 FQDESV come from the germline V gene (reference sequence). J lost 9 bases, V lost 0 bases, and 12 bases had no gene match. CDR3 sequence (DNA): TGTGCCAGCAGCTTAGCCCTACTACAGCGGGGGAGGAGGGAGCTGTTTTTT. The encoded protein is CASSLALLQRGRRELFF.

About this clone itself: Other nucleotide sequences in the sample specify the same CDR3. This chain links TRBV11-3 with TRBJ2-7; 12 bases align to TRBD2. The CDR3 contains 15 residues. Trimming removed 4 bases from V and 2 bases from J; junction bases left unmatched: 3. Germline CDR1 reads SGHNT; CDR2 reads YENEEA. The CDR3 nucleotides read TGTGCCAGCAGCTCGAGGACTAGCGGGACCTACGAGCAGTACTTC. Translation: CASSSRTSGTYEQYF.

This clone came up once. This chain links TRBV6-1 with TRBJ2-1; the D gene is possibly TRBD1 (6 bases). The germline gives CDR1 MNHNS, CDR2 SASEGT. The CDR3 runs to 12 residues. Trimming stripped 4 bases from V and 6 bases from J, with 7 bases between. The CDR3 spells CASSVGANEQFF. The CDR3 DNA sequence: TGTGCCAGCAGTGTGGGGGCCAATGAGCAGTTCTTC.

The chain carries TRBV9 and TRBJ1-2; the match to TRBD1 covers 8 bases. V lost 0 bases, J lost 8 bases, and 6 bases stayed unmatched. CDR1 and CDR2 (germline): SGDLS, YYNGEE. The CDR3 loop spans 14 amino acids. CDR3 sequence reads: CASSVDPDREGYTF. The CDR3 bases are TGTGCCAGCAGCGTAGATCCGGACAGGGAGGGCTACACCTTC.

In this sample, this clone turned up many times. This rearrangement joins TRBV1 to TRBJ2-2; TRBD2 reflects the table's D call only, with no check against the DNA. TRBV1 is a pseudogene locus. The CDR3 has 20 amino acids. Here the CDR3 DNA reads TGCACCAGCAGGCCCGATAGCGGGAGGGCTCCCTCTCGTAGGGCCGGGGAGCTGTTTTTT. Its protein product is CTSRPDSGRAPSRRAGELFF.

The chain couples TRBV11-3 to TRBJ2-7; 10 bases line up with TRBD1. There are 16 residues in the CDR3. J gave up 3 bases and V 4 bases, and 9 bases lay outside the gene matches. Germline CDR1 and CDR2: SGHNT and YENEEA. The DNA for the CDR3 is TGTGCCAGCAGCTCCCGGGACAGGGGAATCGGCTACGAGCAGTACTTC. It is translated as CASSSRDRGIGYEQYF. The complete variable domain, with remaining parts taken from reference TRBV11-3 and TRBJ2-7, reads EAGVVQSPRYKIIEKKQPVAFWCNPISGHNTLYWYLQNLGQGPELLIRYENEEAVDDSQLPKDRFSAERLKGVDSTLKIQPAELGDSAVYLCASSSRDRGIGYEQYFGPGTRLTVT.

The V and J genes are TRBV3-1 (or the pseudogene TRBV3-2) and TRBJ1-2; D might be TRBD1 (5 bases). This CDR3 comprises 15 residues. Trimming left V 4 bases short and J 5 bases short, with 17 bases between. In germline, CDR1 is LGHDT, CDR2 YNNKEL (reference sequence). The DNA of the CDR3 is TGTGCCAGCAGCCTTCTGGGGCGCAAAGGTTATGGCTACACCTTC. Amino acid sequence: CASSLLGRKGYGYTF.

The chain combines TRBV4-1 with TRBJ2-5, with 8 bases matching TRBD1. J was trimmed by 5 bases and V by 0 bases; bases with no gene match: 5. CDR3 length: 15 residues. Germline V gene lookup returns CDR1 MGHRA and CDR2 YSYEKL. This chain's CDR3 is CASSQDGRGLETQYF. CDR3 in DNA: TGCGCCAGCAGCCAAGATGGCAGGGGGCTGGAGACCCAGTACTTC.

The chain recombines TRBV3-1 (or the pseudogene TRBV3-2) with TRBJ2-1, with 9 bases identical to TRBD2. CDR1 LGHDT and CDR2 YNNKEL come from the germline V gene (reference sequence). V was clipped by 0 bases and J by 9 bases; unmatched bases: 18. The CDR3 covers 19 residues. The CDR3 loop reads CASSQDGGTSRRAGREQFF. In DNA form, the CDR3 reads TGTGCCAGCAGCCAAGATGGTGGGACTAGCAGGAGGGCCGGGCGTGAGCAGTTCTTC.

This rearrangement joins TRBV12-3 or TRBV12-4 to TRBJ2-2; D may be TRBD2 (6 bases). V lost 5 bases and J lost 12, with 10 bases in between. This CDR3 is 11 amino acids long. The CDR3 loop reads CASSPRGKLFF. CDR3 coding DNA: TGTGCCAGCAGTCCCCGGGGGAAGCTGTTTTTT.

The CDR3 DNA follows: TGTGCCAGCAGCAAAGGACAGGGGTCCTATAATTCACCCCTCCACTTT. Protein: CASSKGQGSYNSPLHF. This chain joins TRBV27 and TRBJ1-6; 9 nucleotides align to TRBD1. CDR3 length: 16 residues. Germline CDR1 reads MNHEY; CDR2 reads SMNVEV (reference sequence). V trimming: 6 bases; J trimming: 1 base; junction bases outside the gene matches: 4.

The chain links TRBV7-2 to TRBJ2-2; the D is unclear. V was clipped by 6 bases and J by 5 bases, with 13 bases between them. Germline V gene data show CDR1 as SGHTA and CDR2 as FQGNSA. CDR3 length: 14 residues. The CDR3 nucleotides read TGTGCCAGCAGTCCTGGCGGCTCAACCGGGGAGCTGTTTTTT. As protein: CASSPGGSTGELFF.

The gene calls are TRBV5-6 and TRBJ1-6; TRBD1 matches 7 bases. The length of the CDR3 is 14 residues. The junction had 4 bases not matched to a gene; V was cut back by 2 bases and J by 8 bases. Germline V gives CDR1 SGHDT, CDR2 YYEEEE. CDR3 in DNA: TGTGCCAGCAGCTTTTCGGGACAGTATTCACCCCTCCACTTT. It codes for CASSFSGQYSPLHF.

The CDR3 loop is CASSLEGGRFTDTQYF. The CDR3 DNA reads as TGCGCCAGCAGCTTGGAAGGCGGGAGGTTTACAGATACGCAGTATTTT. The V gene is TRBV5-1, the J gene TRBJ2-3; TRBD2 aligns across 8 bases. V dropped 0 bases and J dropped 3; count of bases not matched to a gene: 6. The CDR3 spans 16 residues. Per germline, CDR1 SGHRS and CDR2 YFSETQ.

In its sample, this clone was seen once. The CDR3 bases are TGTGCCAGCAGCCAACCGTTTGGGCGGGAGTCGAGTGGTGAGCAGTTCTTC. It specifies CASSQPFGRESSGEQFF. This chain uses TRBV13 with TRBJ2-1; 7 nucleotides agree with TRBD2. Germline V lookup: CDR1 PRHDT, CDR2 FYEKMQ (reference sequence). V gave up 5 bases and J gave up 9 bases; unmatched junction bases: 19. The CDR3 length is 17 residues.